The 30 T cell receptor beta chains below all came from one sample that was sequenced in a study of blood T cell repertoires in COVID-19. The data were produced by immunoSEQ multiplex PCR, yet TCRdb's version contains in-frame clones alone and is incomplete. The top ten hold around 7.9% of the sample, which has over 200,000 clones, about 86% seen once. The source material was peripheral blood. The receptors stem from a man in his forties with active or convalescent COVID-19.

V and J are TRBV5-6 and TRBJ2-2; D is ambiguous. V shed 0 bases and J shed 3 bases, with 12 bases lying between them. This CDR3 has 16 amino acids. The germline V gene has CDR1 SGHDT and CDR2 YYEEEE. The CDR3 coding sequence is TGTGCCAGCAGCTTGGTAGCACGGAAATACACCGGGGAGCTGTTTTTT. Protein product: CASSLVARKYTGELFF.

V gene TRBV7-2 combines with J gene TRBJ1-1; D perhaps matches TRBD1 (5 bases). CDR1 SGHTA and CDR2 FQGNSA come from the germline V gene. V dropped 1 base and J dropped 1 base, with 13 bases sitting between them. CDR3 length: 16 residues. CDR3 coding DNA: TGTGCCAGCAGCTTAGTTCCGGGGGGATCGAACACTGAAGCTTTCTTT. Translation gives CASSLVPGGSNTEAFF.

The table lists this clone with a count of one. V gene TRBV18 combines with J gene TRBJ1-1, with D possibly matching TRBD1 (5 bases). This CDR3 has 14 residues. The V gene lost 3 bases and the J gene lost 1 base, with 9 bases spanning the gap. Germline values: CDR1 KGHSH, CDR2 LQKENI. CDR3: CASSPGGQNTEAFF. CDR3 DNA sequence: TGTGCCAGCTCACCCGGCGGACAGAACACTGAAGCTTTCTTT.

The CDR3 DNA reads TGTGCCAGCAGTTGGACAGGAGTAGGCCCCTACGAGCAGTACTTC. Translation gives CASSWTGVGPYEQYF. The chain carries TRBV6-2 or TRBV6-3 and TRBJ2-7; 7 bases fit TRBD1. Germline lookup yields CDR1 MNHEY and CDR2 SVGEGT. The length of the CDR3 is 15 residues. With 4 bases clipped from V and 2 bases from J, the junction kept 8 bases outside the gene matches.

This clone was picked up one time. This chain joins TRBV5-4 and TRBJ2-7; 8 bases align to TRBD1. V lost 3 bases and J lost 0; bases outside the gene matches: 5. This CDR3 comprises 15 residues. The germline V gene encodes CDR1 SGHNT and CDR2 YYREEE (reference sequence). CDR3: CASSSDRASSYEQYF. CDR3 DNA sequence: TGTGCCAGCAGCTCGGACAGGGCGAGCTCCTACGAGCAGTACTTC.

The chain carries TRBV18 and TRBJ2-4; 8 bases fit TRBD2. Per the germline V gene, CDR1 is KGHSH and CDR2 is LQKENI. The CDR3 totals 15 residues. The ends lost 0 bases at V and 6 bases at J; junction bases unmatched: 4. The CDR3 DNA reads TGTGCCAGCTCACCACCAGCCAGCGGGGGAAACATTCAGTACTTC. Translation gives CASSPPASGGNIQYF. Supplemented by reference TRBV18 and TRBJ2-4, the full variable domain reads NAGVMQNPRHLVRRRGQEARLRCSPMKGHSHVYWYRQLPEEGLKFMVYLQKENIIDESGMPKERFSAEFPKEGPSILRIQQVVRGDSAAYFCASSPPASGGNIQYFGAGTRLSVL.

With regard to this clone: Other nucleotide sequences in the sample specify the same CDR3. This sequence joins TRBV29-1 and TRBJ1-1, with TRBD1 matching over 8 bases. V lost 1 base and J lost 0; bases outside the gene matches: 4. CDR3 length: 15 residues. Germline V gene sequence: CDR1 SQVTM, CDR2 ANQGSEA. CDR3: CSVEGTGLMNTEAFF. The CDR3 DNA reads as TGCAGCGTTGAAGGGACAGGGCTCATGAACACTGAAGCTTTCTTT. The full variable domain, with the rest looked up from reference TRBV29-1 and TRBJ1-1, is SAVISQKPSRDICQRGTSLTIQCQVDSQVTMMFWYRQQPGQSLTLIATANQGSEATYESGFVIDKFPISRPNLTFSTLTVSNMSPEDSSIYLCSVEGTGLMNTEAFFGQGTRLTVV.

This sequence joins TRBV28 and TRBJ1-6; a possible D gene is TRBD1 (6 bases). CDR1 is MDHEN, CDR2 SYDVKM, per germline. V shed 6 bases and J shed 15 bases, with 12 bases lying between them. CDR3 size: 11 residues. This CDR3 reads CASSHGQYLHF. The CDR3 nucleotides are TGTGCCAGCAGCCATGGACAGTACCTCCACTTT.

The V and J genes are TRBV3-1 (or the pseudogene TRBV3-2) and TRBJ1-5; D is unresolved. The germline CDR1 and CDR2 sequences are LGHDT and YNNKEL (reference sequence). The CDR3 is made up of 16 amino acids. V shed 9 bases and J shed 3 bases, with 21 bases lying between them. CDR3 region: CARLPLAGPINQPQHF. The CDR3 DNA sequence: TGTGCCAGGCTGCCGCTAGCCGGACCGATCAATCAGCCCCAGCATTTT.

The J gene is TRBJ2-7, the V gene TRBV7-2, with D possibly matching TRBD1 (6 bases). The CDR3 is 14 amino acids. The V gene lost 3 bases and the J gene lost 0 bases, with 9 bases spanning the gap. In germline, CDR1 is SGHTA, CDR2 FQGNSA. For the CDR3, the DNA is TGTGCCAGCAGCTTCGGACAGCTCTCCTACGAGCAGTACTTC. Protein sequence: CASSFGQLSYEQYF.

V usage is TRBV27 and J usage is TRBJ2-7; tentatively, D is TRBD1 (5 bases). CDR1 and CDR2 from the germline V gene are MNHEY and SMNVEV (reference sequence). The CDR3 is made up of 14 amino acids. V was trimmed by 0 bases and J by 3 bases, leaving 9 bases between them. The CDR3 region is CASSLSRQGYEQYF. The DNA for the CDR3 is TGTGCCAGCAGTTTATCGCGGCAGGGCTACGAGCAGTACTTC.

The chain employs TRBV10-1 and TRBJ2-7, with TRBD2 matching over 11 bases. Germline V gives CDR1 WNHNN, CDR2 SYGVQD (reference sequence). The CDR3 length is 16 residues. J was trimmed by 6 bases and V by 5 bases; bases with no gene match: 12. CDR3 sequence reads: CASSPETSGITAEQYF. The CDR3 nucleotides are TGCGCCAGCAGTCCCGAGACTAGCGGGATTACCGCCGAGCAGTACTTC.

The chain links TRBV6-2 or TRBV6-3 to TRBJ1-6, with a weak D call TRBD1 (5 bases). Trimming took 5 bases from V and 9 from J, leaving 14 bases between them. The CDR3 covers 14 residues. The germline V gene encodes CDR1 MNHEY and CDR2 SVGEGT. The DNA of the CDR3 is TGTGCCAGCAGTCACCAGGGTTACGGTTCACCCCTCCACTTT. It translates to CASSHQGYGSPLHF.

This sequence joins TRBV11-3 and TRBJ2-2; 7 positions agree with TRBD2. Germline V gene sequence: CDR1 SGHNT, CDR2 YENEEA. CDR3 length: 14 amino acids. The V segment lost 8 bases and the J segment 5 bases; nucleotides outside the gene matches: 8. The CDR3 DNA follows: TGTGCCAGCCAAGCGGGGCAGGGAACCGGGGAGCTGTTTTTT. This encodes CASQAGQGTGELFF. The full variable domain, rest sourced from reference TRBV11-3 and TRBJ2-2, is EAGVVQSPRYKIIEKKQPVAFWCNPISGHNTLYWYLQNLGQGPELLIRYENEEAVDDSQLPKDRFSAERLKGVDSTLKIQPAELGDSAVYLCASQAGQGTGELFFGEGSRLTVL.

V usage is TRBV9 and J usage is TRBJ2-2, with TRBD2 matching 12 bases. The CDR3 spans 15 residues. Trimming took 3 bases from V and 6 from J; bases not matched to a gene: 3. Germline lookup yields CDR1 SGDLS and CDR2 YYNGEE. CDR3 residues: CASSASGGVAGELFF. The CDR3 DNA sequence: TGTGCCAGCAGCGCTAGCGGGGGGGTCGCCGGGGAGCTGTTTTTT.

V usage is TRBV7-8 and J usage is TRBJ2-7, with TRBD1 matching 10 bases. Trimming at V came to 5 bases and at J to 4 bases, leaving 20 bases not matched to a gene. CDR1 and CDR2 (germline): SGHVS, FQNEAQ. The CDR3 runs to 19 residues. The CDR3 is CASSDRDRGPSSLSYEQYF. The CDR3 DNA follows: TGTGCCAGCAGCGACCGGGACAGGGGACCGTCTAGTCTATCGTACGAGCAGTACTTC.

The sample holds a few counts of this clone. In DNA, the CDR3 is TGTGCCAGTAGGGGGCCGGCCGGGGTTGAAGCTTTCTTT. Protein sequence: CASRGPAGVEAFF. This sequence joins TRBV6-5 and TRBJ1-1; TRBD1 matches at 7 bases. The CDR3 loop spans 13 amino acids. CDR1 and CDR2 from the germline V gene are MNHEY and SVGAGI. With V trimmed by 9 bases and J by 7 bases, 11 bases remained unmatched.

This clone was seen only a few times. The chain uses TRBV7-6 and TRBJ2-1, with TRBD2 matching 13 bases. Germline CDR1 reads SGHVS; CDR2 reads FNYEAQ. Germline trimming cut 1 base from V and 6 bases from J; bases unmatched to any gene: 3. This CDR3 has 16 amino acids. Here the CDR3 reads CASSLVGLAGANEQFF. The CDR3 DNA reads TGTGCCAGCAGCTTAGTTGGACTAGCGGGAGCCAATGAGCAGTTCTTC.

The rearrangement joins TRBV4-3 to TRBJ1-2; 8 bases are a match to TRBD1. This CDR3 has 14 residues. V dropped 3 bases and J dropped 5; count of bases not matched to a gene: 5. The V gene's germline CDR1 is LGHNA and CDR2 YSLEER. CDR3 protein: CASSHGDRQYGYTF. In DNA form, the CDR3 reads TGCGCCAGCAGCCACGGGGACAGGCAATATGGCTACACCTTC.

The chain has TRBV7-9 and TRBJ1-3; D unresolved. Trimming removed 1 base from V and 0 bases from J, with 4 bases in between. The CDR3 has 14 residues. Per germline, CDR1 SEHNR and CDR2 FQNEAQ (reference sequence). Here the CDR3 reads CASSLESSGNTIYF. DNA for the CDR3: TGTGCCAGCAGCTTAGAGAGCTCTGGAAACACCATATATTTT.

This chain joins TRBV2 and TRBJ1-5; D not certain. The V gene lost 6 bases and the J gene lost 0 bases, with 15 bases spanning the gap. The CDR3 runs to 16 residues. Germline V gene data show CDR1 as SNHLY and CDR2 as FYNNEI. The DNA for the CDR3 is TGTGCCAGCAGCAACGACCGGGAGTATAGCAATCAGCCCCAGCATTTT. It specifies CASSNDREYSNQPQHF.

The chain employs TRBV7-9 and TRBJ2-5; 7 bases align to TRBD2. This CDR3 contains 12 residues. V gave up 3 bases and J gave up 5 bases; unmatched junction bases: 0. CDR1 and CDR2 from the germline V gene are SEHNR and FQNEAQ (reference sequence). The CDR3 DNA follows: TGTGCCAGCAGCTTCGGGGGGGAGACCCAGTACTTC. Its protein product is CASSFGGETQYF. The full variable domain, rest sourced from reference TRBV7-9 and TRBJ2-5, is DTGVSQNPRHKITKRGQNVTFRCDPISEHNRLYWYRQTLGQGPEFLTYFQNEAQLEKSRLLSDRFSAERPKGSFSTLEIQRTEQGDSAMYLCASSFGGETQYFGPGTRLLVL.

Only one count was recorded for this clone. The chain carries TRBV19 and TRBJ1-3, with D perhaps matching TRBD1 (5 bases). The CDR3 sequence is 14 residues long. Deletions cut 9 bases from V and 4 bases from J, with 16 bases between. CDR1 LNHDA and CDR2 SQIVND come from the germline V gene (reference sequence). For the CDR3, the DNA is TGTGCCAGCCTACCTGGGGGGAGGGGAAACACCATATATTTT. It translates to CASLPGGRGNTIYF.

As regards this clone: Germline and junction disagree at one end, which may indicate a read error. This chain links TRBV11-2 with TRBJ2-7, with TRBD1 matching 8 bases. Germline loops: CDR1 SGHAT, CDR2 FQNNGV. The CDR3 is 13 residues long. CDR3 protein: CASSFQSDRDLDF. In DNA form, the CDR3 reads TGTGCCAGCAGCTTCCAATCGGACAGGGATCTTGACTTC.

The chain employs TRBV29-1 and TRBJ1-1; D is uncertain. Per the germline V gene, CDR1 is SQVTM and CDR2 is ANQGSEA. The CDR3 totals 13 residues. V was cut by 2 bases and J by 9 bases, with 16 bases left in between. CDR3 in amino acids: CSVENQGKLQAFF. The CDR3 DNA is TGCAGCGTTGAAAATCAAGGAAAACTACAAGCTTTCTTT. Together with reference TRBV29-1 and TRBJ1-1, the CDR3 gives the full variable domain: SAVISQKPSRDICQRGTSLTIQCQVDSQVTMMFWYRQQPGQSLTLIATANQGSEATYESGFVIDKFPISRPNLTFSTLTVSNMSPEDSSIYLCSVENQGKLQAFFGQGTRLTVV.

This chain connects TRBV30 to TRBJ1-5; D perhaps matches TRBD1 (6 bases). The CDR3 has 14 residues. The V gene lost 0 bases and the J gene lost 4 bases, with 10 bases spanning the gap. Looked up from germline, CDR1 is GTSNPN and CDR2 is SVGIG (reference sequence). The CDR3: CAWSVEGGNQPQHF. CDR3 DNA: TGTGCCTGGAGTGTGGAGGGGGGGAATCAGCCCCAGCATTTT.

The chain recombines TRBV20-1 with TRBJ2-1; no definite D call. The germline gives CDR1 DFQATT, CDR2 SNEGSKA (reference sequence). CDR3 length: 11 amino acids. V was clipped by 2 bases and J by 5 bases, with 4 bases between them. The CDR3 region has the DNA TGCAGTGCTAGAACAGACAATGAGCAGTTCTTC. It specifies CSARTDNEQFF.

V and J are TRBV5-1 and TRBJ1-1; 7 bases fit TRBD1. This CDR3 has 13 amino acids. In germline, CDR1 is SGHRS, CDR2 YFSETQ. V shed 8 bases, J shed 2 bases, and the junction held 6 bases outside the gene matches. The CDR3 is CASRGQTNTEAFF. Here the CDR3 DNA reads TGCGCCAGTAGGGGACAGACAAACACTGAAGCTTTCTTT.

The rearrangement links TRBV6-4 to TRBJ1-5; 9 positions agree with TRBD1. This CDR3 comprises 13 residues. The germline gives CDR1 MRHNA, CDR2 SNTAGT. Germline trimming cut 5 bases from V and 8 bases from J; bases unmatched to any gene: 4. This CDR3 is CASSPRDREPQHF. CDR3 DNA sequence: TGTGCCAGCAGTCCCAGGGACAGGGAGCCCCAGCATTTT.

The chain recombines TRBV7-2 with TRBJ2-2; 11 bases match TRBD2. Germline CDR1 reads SGHTA; CDR2 reads FQGNSA. This CDR3 is 18 amino acids long. V lost 1 base to trimming and J lost 5 bases; unmatched junction nucleotides: 9. CDR3 sequence: CASSLGLAGLRGTGELFF. The CDR3 nucleotides are TGTGCCAGCAGCTTAGGACTAGCGGGGCTCCGAGGGACCGGGGAGCTGTTTTTT.